This entry describes one T cell receptor beta chain. The target antigen is unknown. This sample was taken from a study of beta chain features in type 1 diabetes. Staining for CD45RO/CCR7/CD25/CD127/CD95/CD27 allowed sorting of CD4+ naive, central memory, regulatory and stem cell-like memory cells. Study observations and caveats: When Type 1 diabetes patients were examined, their TCRB CDR3s proved moderately but significantly shorter in all four CD4+ subsets.

Expressed TCRB transcripts got sequenced, as all isolated RNA was reverse transcribed. TCRdb's copy holds only in-frame clones and misses some; the assay was immunoSEQ multiplex PCR. The data hold 900,000 or so clones, with roughly 16% observed a single time. V dropped 1 base and J dropped 6 bases, with 12 bases sitting between them. Looked up from germline, CDR1 is SEHNR and CDR2 is FQNEAQ (reference sequence). This CDR3 spans 14 amino acids. Sequenced: naive CD4+ T cells from blood. The chain uses TRBV7-9 and TRBJ1-1, with a possible D match to TRBD1 (6 bases). This TCR was sampled from a woman between 18 and 30 years old in good health. CDR3 nucleotides: TGTGCCAGCAGCTTAGGCTACGGGGGCCCTGAAGCTTTCTTT. This codes for CASSLGYGGPEAFF.